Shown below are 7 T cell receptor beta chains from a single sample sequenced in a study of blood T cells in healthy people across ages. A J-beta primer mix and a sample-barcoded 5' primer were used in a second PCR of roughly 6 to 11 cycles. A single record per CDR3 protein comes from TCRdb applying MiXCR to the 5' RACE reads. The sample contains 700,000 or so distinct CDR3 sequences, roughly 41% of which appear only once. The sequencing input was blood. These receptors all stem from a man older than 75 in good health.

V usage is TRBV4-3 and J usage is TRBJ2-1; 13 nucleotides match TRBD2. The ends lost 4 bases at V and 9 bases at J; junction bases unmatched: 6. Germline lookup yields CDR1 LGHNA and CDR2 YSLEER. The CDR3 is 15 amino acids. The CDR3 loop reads CASSRMRLAGGEQFF. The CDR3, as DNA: TGCGCCAGCAGCCGAATGAGACTAGCGGGAGGTGAGCAGTTCTTC.

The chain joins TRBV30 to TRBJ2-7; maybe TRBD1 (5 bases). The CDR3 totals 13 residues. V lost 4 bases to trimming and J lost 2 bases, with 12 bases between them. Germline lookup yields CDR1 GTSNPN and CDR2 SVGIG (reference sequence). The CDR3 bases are TGTGCCTGGAAATTAGGCAGGGCCTACGAGCAGTACTTC. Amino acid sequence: CAWKLGRAYEQYF.

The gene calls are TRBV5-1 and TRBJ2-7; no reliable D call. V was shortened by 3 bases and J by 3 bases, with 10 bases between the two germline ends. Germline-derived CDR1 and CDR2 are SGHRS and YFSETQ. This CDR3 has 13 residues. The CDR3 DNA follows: TGCGCCAGCAGCTCGGGCACACACTACGAGCAGTACTTC. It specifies CASSSGTHYEQYF.

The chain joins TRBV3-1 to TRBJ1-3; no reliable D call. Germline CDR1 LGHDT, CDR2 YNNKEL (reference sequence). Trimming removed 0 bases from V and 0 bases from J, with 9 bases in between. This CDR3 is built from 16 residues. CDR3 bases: TGTGCCAGCAGCCAAGATTTTGCAAGCTCTGGAAACACCATATATTTT. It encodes CASSQDFASSGNTIYF.

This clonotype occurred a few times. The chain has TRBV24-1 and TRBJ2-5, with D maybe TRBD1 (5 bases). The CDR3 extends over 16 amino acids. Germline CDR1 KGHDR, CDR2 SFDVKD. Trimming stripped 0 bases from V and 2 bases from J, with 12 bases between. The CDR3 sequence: CATSDLWQGGQETQYF. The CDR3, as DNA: TGTGCCACCAGTGATTTGTGGCAGGGCGGACAAGAGACCCAGTACTTC.

As DNA, the CDR3 is TGCAGTGCTTCACCTAGCGGGGGAAGCAACAATGAGCAGTTCTTC. This sequence encodes CSASPSGGSNNEQFF. The V call is TRBV20-1, the J call TRBJ2-1; 10 bases match TRBD2. CDR1 and CDR2 (germline): DFQATT, SNEGSKA (reference sequence). V shed 5 bases and J 5 bases; nucleotides not matched to a gene: 9. This CDR3 region has 15 residues.

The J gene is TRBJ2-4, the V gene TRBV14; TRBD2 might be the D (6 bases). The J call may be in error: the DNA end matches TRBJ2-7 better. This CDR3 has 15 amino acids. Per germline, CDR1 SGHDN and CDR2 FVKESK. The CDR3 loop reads CASSQQHRRGFEQYF. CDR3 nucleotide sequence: TGTGCCAGCAGCCAACAACACCGACGGGGGTTCGAGCAGTACTTC.